The entry below describes one TCR beta chain. Its antigen specificity is not known. The sample holds no much larger clone one base away, and base qualities are not on file. The sample originates from a study of Ad26.COV2.S vaccination and SARS-CoV-2 variants (dated by TCRdb to the early 2020s). Notes on the research overall: Vaccine-arm donors came from COV1001, a multicentre, randomized, double-blind, placebo-controlled phase I-IIa trial of Ad26.COV2.S in healthy adults. Ad26.COV2.S was administered intramuscularly at 5 x 10^10 or 1 x 10^11 viral particles, either as a single shot or as two shots given 56 days apart. Blinding of investigators to trial group allocation was maintained during experiments and outcome assessment. The TCR-sequenced set comprised approximately 32 samples: approximately 19 Ad26.COV2.S vaccine recipients, 5 placebo recipients and 8 SARS-CoV-2 convalescent individuals. Trial participants were randomized into five groups of five: low-dose or high-dose Ad26.COV2.S given once or twice, or placebo on both occasions. TCRbeta repertoire sequencing was used to assess the specificity and breadth of SARS-CoV-2-reactive T cell receptors after Ad26.COV2.S vaccination.

The immunoSEQ Assay was the method used to sequence TCRbeta CDR3 regions. After extraction, genomic DNA underwent amplification by bias-controlled multiplex PCR, followed by high-throughput sequencing. The source study handled its data this way. To quantify the absolute abundance of every unique TCRbeta CDR3 region, sequences were collapsed and filtered. T cell fraction was estimated by normalization of TCRbeta template counts to usable DNA, with usable DNA being measured through amplification of reference genes present in all nucleated cells. Repertoire TCRs were annotated as SARS-CoV-2-specific when V gene, CDR3 amino acid sequence and J gene were exactly matched to a known reactive TCR set. MIRA supplied the reference SARS-CoV-2 TCR set, which was filtered for enrichment in COVID-19-positive ImmuneCODE repertoires so that public or cross-reactive TCRs were removed. Using the MIRA antigens, annotated TCRs were further analysed by specific ORF or by position within an ORF. Breadth was defined as the number of annotated unique rearrangements divided by the total number of unique productive rearrangements, and depth was defined as the summed frequency of the annotated unique rearrangements. Two-sided Wilcoxon rank-sum tests were used to compare TCR breadth between groups. TCRdb's version of the immuneACCESS table is confined to in-frame rearrangements and falls short of the full clone set. An unresolved V gene accounts for under half of the shortfall where checked; the remainder is of unknown origin. The D gene and trimming were derived from the DNA, and the V and J assignments and clone size from that table. Counted in this sample were 380,000 or so clones; roughly 85% of them appeared once. The ten most abundant clones make up about 7.4% of the sample.

In the paper's terms, the treatment or condition label means: 19 received Ad26.COV2.S at low or high dose, single or two shots; 5 received placebo; per-sample allocation not given. For vaccine and placebo recipients, the sequenced repertoires came from samples collected on day 63 after the first injection. Between 29 July and 7 August 2020, Cohort 1b enrolled 25 adults aged 18-55 years at one site in Boston, USA. Ad26.COV2.S was a replication-incompetent adenovirus type 26 vector that expressed a prefusion-stabilized SARS-CoV-2 spike protein derived from the original Wuhan strain. Results and caveats for the whole study, not just this receptor: Non-spike TCR breadth was comparable between vaccine and placebo recipients, consistent with the vaccine containing only spike. Comparing responses between vaccine doses or regimens was not something the study was powered to do. It was noted by the authors that total T cell responses may have been underestimated by the TCR breadth and depth analyses. After vaccination, spike-specific CD8+ and CD4+ T cell responses were reported to show substantial breadth. Spike-specific TCR breadth was higher in Ad26.COV2.S recipients than in placebo recipients (P = 0.0014).

The V end loses 1 base and the J end loses 1 base, and a stretch of 10 bases separates them. Measured from the cysteine to the phenylalanine, the CDR3 is 15 residues long. Of all the DNA, just the CDR3 is kept, 45 bases in frame from base 1. In the germline V gene, CDR1 corresponds to MGHDK and CDR2 to SYGVNS. This TCR derives from a person between 18 and 65 years old who received the Ad26.COV2.S COVID-19 vaccine or a placebo. The material sequenced was peripheral blood, taken in a trial of Ad26.COV2.S vaccine versus placebo. The V and J segments used are TRBV25-1 and TRBJ1-2; the D region possibly corresponds to TRBD1 (5 bases align). Here the CDR3 is given as CASSESGWVNYGYTF. The base sequence is TGTGCCAGCAGTGAATCAGGGTGGGTTAACTATGGCTACACCTTC.